This record concerns one T cell receptor beta chain sequence. The antigen is undetermined. The data originate from a study of T cell responses to AZD1222 COVID-19 vaccine. TCRdb keeps only in-frame clones here, not all; method: immunoSEQ multiplex PCR. The data show around 160,000 clones, about 90% seen once. Findings of the study overall: There were repertoire samples only from the period after the peak T cell response. Among AZD1222 vaccinees, only six were seropositive at baseline.

The origin of this receptor is an adult who received the AZD1222 COVID-19 vaccine. The specimen comprised peripheral blood, sampled 28 days after the second AZD1222 dose.

DNA for the CDR3: TGTGCCAGCAGCCAGCTCTCAAACACCATATATTTT. Amino acid sequence: CASSQLSNTIYF. The chain links TRBV9 to TRBJ1-3; D is unclear. Germline CDR1 is SGDLS and CDR2 is YYNGEE. The CDR3 totals 12 residues. Deletions cut 4 bases from V and 6 bases from J, with 8 bases between.